The 4 T cell receptor beta chains listed next were all sequenced from one sample in a study of blood T cell repertoires in COVID-19. Assay: immunoSEQ multiplex PCR; the TCRdb copy retains only in-frame clones and omits some. The top ten hold 10% of the sample, which has about 140,000 clones, almost 90% seen once. Sample: peripheral blood. The receptors here all came from a middle-aged man with active or convalescent COVID-19.

The V and J genes are TRBV4-1 and TRBJ1-1; TRBD1 might be the D (6 bases). The CDR3 covers 16 residues. Per the germline V gene, CDR1 is MGHRA and CDR2 is YSYEKL. Trimming removed 1 base at V and 1 base at J, with 13 bases between. CDR3 nucleotide sequence: TGCGCCAGCAGCCAAGGGGGGGGACAAAAGAACACTGAAGCTTTCTTT. This gives the protein CASSQGGGQKNTEAFF.

V is TRBV7-9 and J is TRBJ2-1; maybe TRBD1 (5 bases). Per germline, CDR1 SEHNR and CDR2 FQNEAQ (reference sequence). Trimming removed 5 bases from V and 10 bases from J, with 9 bases in between. The CDR3 length is 11 residues. The CDR3 nucleotides are TGTGCCAGCAGCACCCACAGGGAGCAGTTCTTC. Translation gives CASSTHREQFF.

This clone appeared once. As DNA, the CDR3 is TGTGCCAGCGCGGCTGGAGGGGGCTTAAGGGGCTACACCTTC. This sequence encodes CASAAGGGLRGYTF. The chain carries TRBV6-5 and TRBJ1-2; TRBD1 matches at 7 bases. The CDR3 contains 14 residues. V was pared by 8 bases and J by 8 bases, with 14 bases of the junction left unmatched. In germline, CDR1 is MNHEY, CDR2 SVGAGI.

This clone was detected only once. The V and J genes are TRBV28 and TRBJ1-4; tentatively, D is TRBD1 (5 bases). The germline gives CDR1 MDHEN, CDR2 SYDVKM. V dropped 2 bases and J dropped 8 bases, with 9 bases sitting between them. The CDR3 totals 13 residues. The CDR3 spells CASSLGGSEKLFF. For the CDR3, the DNA is TGTGCCAGCAGTTTAGGGGGGTCGGAAAAACTGTTTTTT.